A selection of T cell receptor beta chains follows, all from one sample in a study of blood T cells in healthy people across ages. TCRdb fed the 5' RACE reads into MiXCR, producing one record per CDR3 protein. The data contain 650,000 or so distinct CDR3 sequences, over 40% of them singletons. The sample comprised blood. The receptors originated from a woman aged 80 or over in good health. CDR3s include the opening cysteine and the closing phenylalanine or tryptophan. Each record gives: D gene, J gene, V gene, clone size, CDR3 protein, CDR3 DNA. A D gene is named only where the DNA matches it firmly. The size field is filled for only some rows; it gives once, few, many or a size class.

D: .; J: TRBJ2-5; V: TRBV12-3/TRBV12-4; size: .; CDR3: CASSLARSETQYF; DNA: TGTGCCAGCAGTTTAGCTCGGTCGGAGACCCAGTACTTC
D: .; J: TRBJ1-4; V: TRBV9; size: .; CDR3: CASSVRGSGLNEKLFF; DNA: TGTGCCAGCAGCGTGAGGGGTTCGGGCCTTAATGAAAAACTGTTTTTT
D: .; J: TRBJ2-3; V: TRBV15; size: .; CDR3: CATSRGLMPGPDTQYF; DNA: TGTGCCACCAGCAGAGGGCTCATGCCGGGCCCAGATACGCAGTATTTT
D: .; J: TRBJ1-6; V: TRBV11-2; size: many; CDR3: CASSNNGSPLHF; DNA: TGTGCCAGCAGCAATAACGGTTCACCCCTCCACTTT
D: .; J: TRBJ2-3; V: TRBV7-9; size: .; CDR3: CASTRSSYTQYF; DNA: TGTGCCAGCACCCGATCGTCGTATACGCAGTATTTT
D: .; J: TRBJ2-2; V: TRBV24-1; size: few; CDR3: CATSAWRAGELFF; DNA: TGTGCCACCAGTGCGTGGAGGGCCGGGGAGCTGTTTTTT
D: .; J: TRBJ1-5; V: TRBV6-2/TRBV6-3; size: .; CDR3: CASSPTGFRNQPQHF; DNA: TGTGCCAGCAGCCCAACAGGTTTCCGCAATCAGCCCCAGCATTTT
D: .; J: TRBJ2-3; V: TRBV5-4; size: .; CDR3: CTSSYLAQRALASTDTQYF; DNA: TGTACCAGCAGTTATTTAGCACAGCGGGCCCTCGCTAGCACAGATACGCAGTATTTT
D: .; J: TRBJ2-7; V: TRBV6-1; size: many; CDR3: CASSLSRPGILTYEQYF; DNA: TGTGCCAGCAGTCTCTCCCGCCCAGGGATCCTGACCTACGAGCAGTACTTC
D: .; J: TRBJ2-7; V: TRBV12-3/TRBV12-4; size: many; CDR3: CASSFGQGYEQYF; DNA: TGTGCCAGCAGTTTTGGGCAGGGCTACGAGCAGTACTTC
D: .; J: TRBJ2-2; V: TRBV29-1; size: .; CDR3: CSADLNTNTGELFF; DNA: TGCAGCGCTGACCTAAACACCAACACCGGGGAGCTGTTTTTT
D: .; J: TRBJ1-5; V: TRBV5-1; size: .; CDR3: CASSPGPGDQPQHF; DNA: TGCGCCAGCAGCCCCGGGCCAGGGGATCAGCCCCAGCATTTT
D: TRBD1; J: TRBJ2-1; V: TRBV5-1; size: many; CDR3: CASSLGFGGTGNYNEQFF; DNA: TGCGCCAGCAGCTTGGGGTTTGGCGGGACAGGGAACTACAATGAGCAGTTCTTC
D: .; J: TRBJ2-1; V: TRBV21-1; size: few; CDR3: CASSKGLDRGNEQFF; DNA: TGTGCCAGCAGCAAAGGGCTAGACCGGGGCAATGAGCAGTTCTTC
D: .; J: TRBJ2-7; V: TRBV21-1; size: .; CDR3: CASSTRWGSRGTLYEQYF; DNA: TGTGCCAGCAGCACCCGCTGGGGCTCCAGGGGGACTCTATACGAGCAGTACTTC
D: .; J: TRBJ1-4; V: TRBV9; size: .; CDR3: CASSVAVGEKLFF; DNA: TGTGCCAGCAGCGTAGCTGTGGGCGAAAAACTGTTTTTT
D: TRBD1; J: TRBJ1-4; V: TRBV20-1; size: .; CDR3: CSARRQGIGEKLFF; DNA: TGCAGTGCCCGCCGACAGGGTATCGGTGAAAAACTGTTTTTT
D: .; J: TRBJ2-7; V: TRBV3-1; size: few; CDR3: CASSPVNGAYEQYF; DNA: TGTGCCAGCAGCCCAGTTAATGGGGCGTACGAGCAGTACTTC
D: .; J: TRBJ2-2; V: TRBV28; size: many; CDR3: CASTTPPTGELFF; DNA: TGTGCCAGCACCACTCCCCCCACCGGGGAGCTGTTTTTT
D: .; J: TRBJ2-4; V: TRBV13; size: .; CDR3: CASRQSSGTDIQYF; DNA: TGTGCCAGCAGACAGAGCTCGGGGACGGACATTCAGTACTTC
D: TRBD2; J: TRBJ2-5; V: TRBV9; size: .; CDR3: CASSVASAGGRETQYF; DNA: TGTGCCAGCAGCGTAGCTTCAGCGGGAGGGCGAGAGACCCAGTACTTC
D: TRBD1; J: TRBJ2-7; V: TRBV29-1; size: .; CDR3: CSVGDRGLYEQYF; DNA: TGCAGCGTTGGGGACAGGGGACTCTACGAGCAGTACTTC
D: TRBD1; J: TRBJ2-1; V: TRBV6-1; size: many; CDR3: CASRDRVSGYNEQFF; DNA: TGTGCCAGCAGGGACAGGGTATCAGGATACAATGAGCAGTTCTTC
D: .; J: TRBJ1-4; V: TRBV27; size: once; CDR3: CASSIRWNEKLFF; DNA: TGTGCCAGCAGCATCCGATGGAATGAAAAACTGTTTTTT